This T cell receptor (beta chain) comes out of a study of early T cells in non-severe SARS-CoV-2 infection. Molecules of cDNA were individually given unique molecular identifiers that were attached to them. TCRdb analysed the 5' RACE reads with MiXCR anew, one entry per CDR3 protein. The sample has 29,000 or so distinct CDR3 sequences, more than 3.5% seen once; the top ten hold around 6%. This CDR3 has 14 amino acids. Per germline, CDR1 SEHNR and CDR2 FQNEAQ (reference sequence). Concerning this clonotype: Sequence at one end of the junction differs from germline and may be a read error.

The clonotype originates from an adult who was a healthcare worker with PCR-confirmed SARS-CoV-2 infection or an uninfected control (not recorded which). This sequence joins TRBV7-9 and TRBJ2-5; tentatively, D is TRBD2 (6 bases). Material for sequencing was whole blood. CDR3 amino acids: CATSRRGYGETQYF. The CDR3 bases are TGTGCCACCAGCCGCCGGGGGTACGGAGAGACCCAGTACTTC.